The 23 T cell receptor beta chains below were found in one sample sequenced in a study of cytomegalovirus exposure and HLA in healthy donors (dated by TCRdb to 2017 to 2019). The library was prepared using the immunoSEQ multiplex PCR assay. For the multiplex PCR, a mixture combining 60 forward primers for TCR Vbeta segments and 13 reverse primers for TCR Jbeta segments was used. TCRdb holds this immuneACCESS table with in-frame rearrangements only. Some clones are missing; in checked studies, unresolved V genes explain under half, and the rest has no known cause. This sample gives 300,000 or so clones in total; 84% of them show up just once. The ten largest make up 1.5% to 2% of the sample. The specimen was PBMCs. Source of these receptors: a woman between 40 and 55 years old in good health and CMV-seropositive.

The rearrangement uses TRBV4-2 and TRBJ2-7; TRBD2 matches 14 bases. The length of the CDR3 is 15 residues. Germline trimming cut 1 base from V and 5 bases from J; bases unmatched to any gene: 1. Germline-derived CDR1 and CDR2 are LGHNA and YNFKEQ. The CDR3 loop reads CASSQGGLAGDEQYF. CDR3 nucleotides: TGTGCCAGCAGCCAAGGGGGACTAGCGGGAGACGAGCAGTACTTC.

The chain links TRBV6-5 to TRBJ1-3, with D possibly matching TRBD1 (6 bases). Trimming stripped 2 bases from V and 0 bases from J, with 11 bases between. Germline V gene lookup returns CDR1 MNHEY and CDR2 SVGAGI. CDR3 length: 16 amino acids. CDR3 coding DNA: TGTGCCAGCAGTTACGGGACATTGAGCTCTGGAAACACCATATATTTT. Protein: CASSYGTLSSGNTIYF.

The CDR3: CASSPGTYEQYF. CDR3 coding DNA: TGTGCCAGCAGCCCCGGGACCTACGAGCAGTACTTC. The V call is TRBV7-6, the J call TRBJ2-7; D is possibly TRBD2 (5 bases). The germline V gene has CDR1 SGHVS and CDR2 FNYEAQ. V lost 5 bases, J lost 2 bases, and 7 bases lay in between. The CDR3 spans 12 residues.

The chain couples TRBV11-2 to TRBJ2-7; TRBD2 matches 9 bases. In germline, CDR1 is SGHAT, CDR2 FQNNGV. The CDR3 has 16 residues. V was clipped by 5 bases and J by 0 bases; unmatched bases: 8. This chain's CDR3 is CASSVQTSGPSYEQYF. The DNA for the CDR3 is TGTGCCAGCAGCGTGCAGACTAGCGGCCCCTCCTACGAGCAGTACTTC.

The rearrangement links TRBV7-9 to TRBJ1-4; TRBD1 matches at 8 bases. The germline gives CDR1 SEHNR, CDR2 FQNEAQ (reference sequence). V lost 5 bases and J lost 8; bases outside the gene matches: 10. CDR3 length: 15 amino acids. The CDR3 DNA sequence: TGTGCCAGCAGCGGTTCCGGGACAGGAGTGGAAAAACTGTTTTTT. It encodes CASSGSGTGVEKLFF.

This rearrangement joins TRBV29-1 to TRBJ1-1; maybe TRBD1 (6 bases). Trimming cost V 3 bases and J 1 base, with 9 bases left between them. This CDR3 is built from 13 residues. CDR1 is SQVTM, CDR2 ANQGSEA, per germline. CDR3 sequence reads: CSVDTGSNTEAFF. The CDR3 coding sequence is TGCAGCGTTGACACAGGGTCGAACACTGAAGCTTTCTTT.

This clone was seen a single time. The J gene is TRBJ2-7, the V gene TRBV5-1; perhaps TRBD2 as D (6 bases). Looked up from germline, CDR1 is SGHRS and CDR2 is YFSETQ. The CDR3 has 14 amino acids. V dropped 0 bases and J dropped 1 base, with 8 bases sitting between them. This CDR3 is CASSLEGRSYEQYF. The CDR3 nucleotides are TGCGCCAGCAGCTTGGAGGGGAGGTCCTACGAGCAGTACTTC. Full variable domain (missing parts from reference TRBV5-1 and TRBJ2-7): KAGVTQTPRYLIKTRGQQVTLSCSPISGHRSVSWYQQTPGQGLQFLFEYFSETQRNKGNFPGRFSGRQFSNSRSEMNVSTLELGDSALYLCASSLEGRSYEQYFGPGTRLTVT.

In this sample, this clone turned up a few times. The chain joins TRBV6-6 to TRBJ1-4; D remains ambiguous. CDR3 length: 15 amino acids. The germline V gene encodes CDR1 MNHNY and CDR2 SVGAGI (reference sequence). Trimming took off 0 bases at V and 10 bases at J, with 15 bases between the two ends. In DNA, the CDR3 is TGTGCCAGCAGTTACTCGATCCAGGTCGATGGAAAACTGTTTTTT. Translating gives CASSYSIQVDGKLFF.

J is TRBJ2-7 and V is TRBV11-1; 9 bases agree with TRBD2. Germline values: CDR1 SGHAT, CDR2 FQDESV (reference sequence). The J segment lost 0 bases and the V segment lost 5 bases, leaving 11 bases of the junction unmatched. The CDR3 has 17 residues. CDR3 loop: CASSPTEAGGLSYEQYF. The CDR3 region has the DNA TGTGCCAGCAGCCCCACGGAAGCGGGAGGCCTCTCCTACGAGCAGTACTTC.

The chain recombines TRBV6-5 with TRBJ1-5, with TRBD1 matching 7 bases. The CDR3 sequence is 15 residues long. Germline V gene sequence: CDR1 MNHEY, CDR2 SVGAGI. V shed 6 bases and J 6 bases; nucleotides not matched to a gene: 11. CDR3 in amino acids: CASSNDRAGTQPQHF. The DNA of the CDR3 is TGTGCCAGCAGCAATGACAGGGCGGGCACTCAGCCCCAGCATTTT.

This clone was seen a few times. The chain employs TRBV5-8 and TRBJ1-4; TRBD1 is a possible D gene (5 bases). The CDR3 consists of 15 residues. Between the trimmed V and J ends, which lost 0 bases and 7 bases, there was a span of 13 bases. CDR1 is SGHTS, CDR2 YDEGEE, per germline. The CDR3 DNA sequence: TGTGCCAGCAGCTTGGGCAGGGTGGTTGGTGAAAAACTGTTTTTT. Translating gives CASSLGRVVGEKLFF.

This clone showed up just a few times. The CDR3 loop reads CASRIQGSRPGANVLTF. Written as DNA, the CDR3 is TGTGCCAGCAGAATACAGGGGTCCCGACCTGGGGCCAACGTCCTGACTTTC. The chain employs TRBV5-6 and TRBJ2-6; 7 nucleotides align to TRBD1. The germline CDR1 and CDR2 sequences are SGHDT and YYEEEE. The CDR3 contains 17 residues. J gave up 2 bases and V 5 bases, and 10 bases lay outside the gene matches. Variable domain in full (rest from reference TRBV5-6 and TRBJ2-6): DAGVTQSPTHLIKTRGQQVTLRCSPKSGHDTVSWYQQALGQGPQFIFQYYEEEERQRGNFPDRFSGHQFPNYSSELNVNALLLGDSALYLCASRIQGSRPGANVLTFGAGSRLTVL.

The chain links TRBV2 to TRBJ1-5; 9 nucleotides align to TRBD1. From germline, CDR1 is SNHLY and CDR2 FYNNEI. V shed 6 bases, J shed 3 bases, and the junction held 9 bases outside the gene matches. This CDR3 is built from 16 residues. Written as DNA, the CDR3 is TGTGCCAGCAGGAGAGGTACAGGGGGCGTCAATCAGCCCCAGCATTTT. Amino acid sequence: CASRRGTGGVNQPQHF.

The chain couples TRBV10-3 to TRBJ1-2; TRBD1 might be the D (6 bases). This CDR3 spans 16 amino acids. Germline V gives CDR1 ENHRY, CDR2 SYGVKD. The V gene lost 3 bases and the J gene lost 4 bases, with 18 bases spanning the gap. CDR3 sequence: CAISDNRVHLSYGYTF. CDR3 in DNA: TGTGCCATCAGTGATAACAGGGTCCACTTATCCTATGGCTACACCTTC.

The sample holds one count of this clone. This sample includes further DNA sequences coding for the same CDR3. This chain links TRBV18 with TRBJ2-3; D is unclear. Germline values: CDR1 KGHSH, CDR2 LQKENI. V was clipped by 3 bases and J by 0 bases, with 4 bases between them. CDR3 length equals 13 residues. CDR3 nucleotides: TGTGCCAGCTCACCCCCAAGCACAGATACGCAGTATTTT. Encoded protein: CASSPPSTDTQYF.

The genes are TRBV9 and TRBJ1-4; TRBD1 might be the D (6 bases). Trimming took off 5 bases at V and 5 bases at J, with 10 bases between the two ends. The CDR3 extends over 13 amino acids. Per the germline V gene, CDR1 is SGDLS and CDR2 is YYNGEE. The CDR3, as DNA: TGTGCCAGCAGTGGGGGGGGCAATGAAAAACTGTTTTTT. Its translation is CASSGGGNEKLFF.

The rearrangement links TRBV28 to TRBJ1-2, with D maybe TRBD1 (6 bases). Germline CDR1 MDHEN, CDR2 SYDVKM. Trimming removed 5 bases at V and 8 bases at J, with 18 bases between. This CDR3 spans 14 amino acids. The CDR3 DNA is TGTGCCAGCAGTCTCTTCGCCTCTCAGGGGGGCTACACCTTC. Its translation is CASSLFASQGGYTF.

On this clone itself: The junction shows a germline mismatch at one end, possibly a read error. This chain links TRBV7-2 with TRBJ1-3; D not certain. Germline V gene lookup returns CDR1 SGHTA and CDR2 FQGNSA. CDR3 length equals 12 residues. CDR3 loop: CASSSYSRELWF. As DNA, the CDR3 is TGTGCCAGCAGTTCCTATTCCCGGGAGTTGTGGTTT.

The rearrangement joins TRBV7-3 to TRBJ2-1; D may be TRBD2 (6 bases). V was clipped by 3 bases and J by 6 bases, with 15 bases between them. This CDR3 spans 15 amino acids. Germline values: CDR1 SGHTA, CDR2 FQGTGA. CDR3 DNA sequence: TGTGCCAGCAGCTTTGGCCCGGGAGAAGGCAATGAGCAGTTCTTC. Protein product: CASSFGPGEGNEQFF.

This clone has just one count. V usage is TRBV30 and J usage is TRBJ2-7, with unresolved D. Looked up from germline, CDR1 is GTSNPN and CDR2 is SVGIG (reference sequence). The CDR3 runs to 12 residues. V shed 2 bases and J shed 3 bases, with 8 bases lying between them. CDR3 loop: CAWSQIGYEQYF. The CDR3 DNA reads TGTGCCTGGAGTCAAATCGGCTACGAGCAGTACTTC.

V usage is TRBV29-1 and J usage is TRBJ1-5; perhaps TRBD1 as D (6 bases). The CDR3 contains 13 residues. V was clipped by 6 bases and J by 0 bases, with 9 bases between them. CDR1 and CDR2 (germline): SQVTM, ANQGSEA. The CDR3 DNA reads as TGCAGCGTACAGGGCACTAGCAATCAGCCCCAGCATTTT. As protein: CSVQGTSNQPQHF.

This clone came up once. The rearrangement joins TRBV5-6 to TRBJ2-1; maybe TRBD1 (5 bases). With 5 bases removed from V and 0 bases from J, the gap between germline ends came to 12 bases. The CDR3 loop spans 15 amino acids. CDR1 and CDR2 from the germline V gene are SGHDT and YYEEEE. The CDR3 coding sequence is TGTGCCAGCAGTTCCAGGGTCCTCTCCTACAATGAGCAGTTCTTC. This translates into CASSSRVLSYNEQFF.

The J gene is TRBJ2-1, the V gene TRBV9; D is perhaps TRBD2 (5 bases). Germline CDR1 and CDR2: SGDLS and YYNGEE. The CDR3 runs 14 residues. The V end was cut by 0 bases, the J end by 7 bases, with 11 bases between. This CDR3 reads CASSVELGANEQFF. The CDR3 nucleotides read TGTGCCAGCAGCGTAGAATTGGGAGCTAATGAGCAGTTCTTC.